The rows below give T cell receptor beta chains drawn from one sample of a study of blood T cell repertoires in COVID-19. The table came from immunoSEQ multiplex PCR; TCRdb's copy has only in-frame clones and leaves some out. The sample gives about 84,000 clones, 83% of which show up once; 25% to 35% is in the top ten. Sequenced sample: peripheral blood. These receptors all come from a woman of 80 years or more with acute or convalescent COVID-19. The CDR3 runs from the conserved cysteine through the conserved F or W. A D gene is named only where the DNA matches it firmly. Clone size is given for some rows only: seen once, a few or many times, or a class if the clone is expanded.

d_call	clone_size	v_call	j_call	cdr3_nt	cdr3_aa
TRBD2	-	TRBV7-2	TRBJ2-5	TGTGCCAGCAGCTTCCTTAGCGGGAGCGGCGAGACCCAGTACTTC	CASSFLSGSGETQYF
-	-	TRBV6-5	TRBJ2-2	TGTGCCAGCCAGTCCCTCTCCGGGGAGCTGTTTTTT	CASQSLSGELFF
-	-	TRBV7-2	TRBJ2-1	TGTGCCAGCAGCTTAGCGGGGGGAGCCTACAATGAGCAGTTCTTC	CASSLAGGAYNEQFF
TRBD1	-	TRBV5-1	TRBJ2-3	TGCGCCAGCAGCCCCGGGACAGGCCACCTGGGTACGCAGTATTTT	CASSPGTGHLGTQYF
TRBD2	-	TRBV2	TRBJ2-1	TGTGCCAGTAAAGCGGGAAACGAGGCCTACAATGAGCAGTTCTTC	CASKAGNEAYNEQFF
TRBD2	-	TRBV28	TRBJ2-2	TGTGCCAGCAGTTTAACGGCTAGCGGGGCGAACACCGGGGAGCTGTTTTTT	CASSLTASGANTGELFF
TRBD1	-	TRBV5-1	TRBJ2-5	TGCGCCAGCAGCTTGAACCCCGCCGGACAGGGTGGCGAAGAGACCCAGTACTTC	CASSLNPAGQGGEETQYF
TRBD2	-	TRBV10-3	TRBJ2-7	TGTGCCATCAGTGAGTCAGGAGCTAGCGGAAGGGAGCAGTACTTC	CAISESGASGREQYF
TRBD1	-	TRBV19	TRBJ2-7	TGTGCCAGTAGGGACAGGGGGGGGCTCTACGAGCAGTACTTC	CASRDRGGLYEQYF
TRBD1	-	TRBV3-1/TRBV3-2	TRBJ2-7	TGTGCCAGCAGCTCTACGGACAGGGGGAGCGAGCAGTACTTC	CASSSTDRGSEQYF
-	many	TRBV6-6	TRBJ2-7	TGTGCCAGCGCACTTCGTGGGGACACCGCCTACGAGCAGTACTTC	CASALRGDTAYEQYF
TRBD1	-	TRBV2	TRBJ1-2	TGTGCCAGCAGCGATGACAGGGTGACCGGCTACACCTTC	CASSDDRVTGYTF
TRBD2	once	TRBV5-1	TRBJ2-1	TGCGCCAGCAGCGTCGGGACTAGCGGGAGGTCATACAATGAGCAGTTCTTC	CASSVGTSGRSYNEQFF
TRBD2	-	TRBV7-9	TRBJ2-1	TGTGCCAGCAGCTTAACGCCGGGACTAGCGGGAGGGCCAGGAAATGAGCAGTTCTTC	CASSLTPGLAGGPGNEQFF
-	-	TRBV3-1/TRBV3-2	TRBJ1-4	TGTGCCAGCAGCCAAGATCCGGCAACTAATGAAAAACTGTTTTTT	CASSQDPATNEKLFF
-	-	TRBV12-3/TRBV12-4	TRBJ1-2	TGTGCCAGCAGTTACAGGGCAGGGTATGGCTACACCTTC	CASSYRAGYGYTF
-	-	TRBV5-1	TRBJ1-5	TGCGCCAGCAGACCAGAAGGACAGAGCAATCAGCCCCAGCATTTT	CASRPEGQSNQPQHF
TRBD2	once	TRBV11-2	TRBJ2-1	TGTGCCAGCAGCTTAGGTAGCGGGACTGACTACAATGAGCAGTTCTTC	CASSLGSGTDYNEQFF
TRBD1	-	TRBV7-2	TRBJ1-3	TGTGCCAGCAGCCCACCGGGACAGGGGACTGGAAACACCATATATTTT	CASSPPGQGTGNTIYF
TRBD1	-	TRBV2	TRBJ1-1	TGTGCCAGCAGTGATAGACAGGGGACTGAAGCTTTCTTT	CASSDRQGTEAFF
TRBD2	-	TRBV24-1	TRBJ2-1	TGTGCCACCAGTGATCGCCGGCGGGAGGGTAATGAGCAGTTCTTC	CATSDRRREGNEQFF
-	-	TRBV15	TRBJ1-1	TGTGCCACCAGCAGAGGCTTGGACAGTGAAGCTTTCTTT	CATSRGLDSEAFF
-	-	TRBV30	TRBJ1-4	TGTGCCTGGAGTGGGCAGCGAGATGAAAAACTGTTTTTT	CAWSGQRDEKLFF
TRBD1	-	TRBV4-1	TRBJ2-4	TGCGCCAGCAGCCCGACAGGGTACATTCAGTACTTC	CASSPTGYIQYF
TRBD1	-	TRBV30	TRBJ1-2	TGTGCCTGGATGCGATACAGGGGACTCGGGTCTGGCTACACCTTC	CAWMRYRGLGSGYTF
TRBD2	-	TRBV11-3	TRBJ2-1	TGTGCCAGCAGCTTGAGCGCGGGAGCGCACTACAATGAGCAGTTCTTC	CASSLSAGAHYNEQFF
TRBD1	-	TRBV6-2/TRBV6-3	TRBJ2-7	TGTGCCAGCAGTTACCCACAGGGGGCCGCCTACGAGCAGTACTTC	CASSYPQGAAYEQYF
-	-	TRBV10-3	TRBJ2-7	TGTGCCATCAGTACAGGGAGCCGAACCTACGAGCAGTACTTC	CAISTGSRTYEQYF
-	-	TRBV7-2	TRBJ1-3	TGTGCCAGCAGCCCCACGAGGGCTGGAAACACCATATATTTT	CASSPTRAGNTIYF
TRBD1	-	TRBV3-1/TRBV3-2	TRBJ2-7	TGTGCCAGCAGCCAAGCTGACAGGGTCTACGAGCAGTACTTC	CASSQADRVYEQYF
-	-	TRBV6-6	TRBJ1-5	TGTGCCAGCAGGGTACCCGGCGGGCAAAATCAGCCCCAGCATTTT	CASRVPGGQNQPQHF
-	-	TRBV28	TRBJ2-7	TGTGCCAGCAGCCCCGACAGGGCGGGGTCCTACGAGCAGTACTTC	CASSPDRAGSYEQYF
-	-	TRBV27	TRBJ2-3	TGTGCCAGCAGTCCAAGATTGACCGGGGCAGATACGCAGTATTTT	CASSPRLTGADTQYF
-	-	TRBV6-5	TRBJ1-3	TGTGCCAGCAGACTAGGACCGAGAGACACCATATATTTT	CASRLGPRDTIYF
-	-	TRBV9	TRBJ2-7	TGTGCCAGCAGCGTAGTGATGGACTCGGAGCAGTACTTC	CASSVVMDSEQYF
-	-	TRBV6-5	TRBJ2-3	TGTGCCAGCAGCGTTTTGTCGGATACGCAGTATTTT	CASSVLSDTQYF
TRBD2	-	TRBV6-5	TRBJ2-7	TGTGCCAGCAGTAGACGGGACTACCTTAACGAGCAGTACTTC	CASSRRDYLNEQYF
TRBD1	once	TRBV5-1	TRBJ2-3	TGCGCCAGCAGTCGATGGACAGGGGGCGCGGATACGCAGTATTTT	CASSRWTGGADTQYF
-	-	TRBV5-1	TRBJ1-3	TGCGCCAGCAGCTTACAGGGTGGAAACACCATATATTTT	CASSLQGGNTIYF
-	once	TRBV20-1	TRBJ1-2	TGCAGTGCTAGTCCAGGGCCATATGGCTACACCTTC	CSASPGPYGYTF
-	-	TRBV6-5	TRBJ2-5	TGTGCCGGCGCTGAGTCGGGGAGCCGAGAGACCCAGTACTTC	CAGAESGSRETQYF
-	-	TRBV29-1	TRBJ1-1	TGCAGCGTTGAACGGGTTTTGAACACTGAAGCTTTCTTT	CSVERVLNTEAFF
-	-	TRBV28	TRBJ1-2	TGTGCCAGCAGTTATCAGGGGTCTCAAGGCTACACCTTC	CASSYQGSQGYTF
-	-	TRBV4-1	TRBJ1-3	TGCGCCAGCAGCCAAGAGGGCGGACAGTTCTTCTCTGGAAACACCATATATTTT	CASSQEGGQFFSGNTIYF
TRBD2	-	TRBV7-9	TRBJ2-7	TGTGCCAGCAGCTTAGGACTAGCGGGGGGCTCCTACGAGCAGTACTTC	CASSLGLAGGSYEQYF
-	-	TRBV9	TRBJ2-1	TGTGCCAGCAGCGGCGCTAGAGGCTCCTACAATGAGCAGTTCTTC	CASSGARGSYNEQFF
-	-	TRBV18	TRBJ1-2	TGTGCCAGCTCACCCCGGCAGGGTGGTGGCTACACCTTC	CASSPRQGGGYTF
TRBD1	few	TRBV11-1	TRBJ2-2	TGTGCCAGCAGCTTGCAGGGGGCGAACACCGGGGAGCTGTTTTTT	CASSLQGANTGELFF
TRBD2	-	TRBV7-9	TRBJ2-1	TGTGCCAGCGTACTTGGGAAGGGTAGCGGGATCTTCGCGGATGAGCAGTTCTTC	CASVLGKGSGIFADEQFF
TRBD2	-	TRBV10-3	TRBJ2-1	TGTGCCATCAGCCCAGGACTAGCGGGAGTCTACAATGAGCAGTTCTTC	CAISPGLAGVYNEQFF
-	once	TRBV6-2/TRBV6-3	TRBJ2-7	TGTGCCAGCAGTTACTCGAAACAGGTCTCCTACGAGCAGTACTTC	CASSYSKQVSYEQYF
-	once	TRBV5-6	TRBJ2-7	TGTGCCAGCAGCTTGTACTACGAGCAGTACTTC	CASSLYYEQYF
TRBD2	-	TRBV7-2	TRBJ2-3	TGTGCCAGCAGTACTAGCGGGAGAGATACGCAGTATTTT	CASSTSGRDTQYF